The clone carrying this TCR beta chain was seen more than once but under ten times. This sample is part of a study of identical twins. V lost 7 bases to trimming and J lost 3 bases; unmatched junction nucleotides: 4. This CDR3 comprises 13 residues. Germline V gene data show CDR1 as SQVTM and CDR2 as ANQGSEA. TCRdb itself ran the 5' RACE reads through MiXCR, one entry per CDR3 protein. The sample carries 600,000 to 800,000 distinct CDR3 sequences, around 20% recorded once. Separately, the same data were catalogued under a study of T cells expressing NK-cell markers.

This TCR was recovered from a woman younger than 30 in good health. The V call is TRBV29-1, the J call TRBJ2-1; 9 positions match TRBD2. Material for sequencing was PBMCs. CDR3 residues: CSAYSGSYNEQFF. The CDR3 region has the DNA TGCAGCGCCTATAGCGGGAGCTACAATGAGCAGTTCTTC.